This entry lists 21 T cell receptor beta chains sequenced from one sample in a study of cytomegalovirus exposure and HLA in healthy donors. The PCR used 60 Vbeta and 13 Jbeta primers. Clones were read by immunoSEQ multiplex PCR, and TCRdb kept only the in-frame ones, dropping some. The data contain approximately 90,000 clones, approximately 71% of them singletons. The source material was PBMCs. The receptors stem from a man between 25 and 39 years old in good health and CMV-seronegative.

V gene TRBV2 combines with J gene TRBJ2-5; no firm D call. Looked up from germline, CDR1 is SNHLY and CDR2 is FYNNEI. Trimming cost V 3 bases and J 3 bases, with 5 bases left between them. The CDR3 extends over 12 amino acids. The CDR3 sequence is CASSDREETQYF. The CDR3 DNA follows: TGTGCCAGCAGTGACCGGGAAGAGACCCAGTACTTC.

CDR3 coding DNA: TGTGCCAGCGCCGACAAGAACACCGGGGAGCTGTTTTTT. It is translated as CASADKNTGELFF. This chain joins TRBV18 and TRBJ2-2; D unresolved. The germline V gene has CDR1 KGHSH and CDR2 LQKENI. Between the trimmed V and J ends, which lost 8 bases and 1 base, there was a span of 8 bases. The CDR3 runs 13 residues.

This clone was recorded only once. The CDR3 coding sequence is TGTGCCTGGAATAACAGGGCTCTGGGCTACACCTTC. Protein: CAWNNRALGYTF. The chain links TRBV30 to TRBJ1-2; TRBD1 might be the D (6 bases). The CDR3 extends over 12 amino acids. V lost 4 bases to trimming and J lost 8 bases, with 14 bases between them. CDR1 is GTSNPN, CDR2 SVGIG, per germline (reference sequence). The variable domain in full, completed from reference TRBV30 and TRBJ1-2, reads SQTIHQWPATLVQPVGSPLSLECTVEGTSNPNLYWYRQAAGRGLQLLFYSVGIGQISSEVPQNLSASRPQDRQFILSSKKLLLSDSGFYLCAWNNRALGYTFGSGTRLTVV.

The CDR3 is CASSEKGGSYEQYF. CDR3 sequence (DNA): TGTGCCAGCAGTGAAAAAGGGGGCTCCTACGAGCAGTACTTC. The chain uses TRBV27 and TRBJ2-7, with a tentative D call TRBD1 (6 bases). Germline CDR1 MNHEY, CDR2 SMNVEV (reference sequence). CDR3 size: 14 residues. Trimming shortened V by 5 bases and J by 0 bases, and 11 bases separated the two germline ends.

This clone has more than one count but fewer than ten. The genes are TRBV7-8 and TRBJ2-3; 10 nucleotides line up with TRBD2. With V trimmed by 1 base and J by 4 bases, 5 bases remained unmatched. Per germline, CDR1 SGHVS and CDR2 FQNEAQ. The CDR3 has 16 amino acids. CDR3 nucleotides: TGTGCCAGCAGCTTAGAGGTAGCGGGGGGCCCAGATACGCAGTATTTT. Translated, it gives CASSLEVAGGPDTQYF.

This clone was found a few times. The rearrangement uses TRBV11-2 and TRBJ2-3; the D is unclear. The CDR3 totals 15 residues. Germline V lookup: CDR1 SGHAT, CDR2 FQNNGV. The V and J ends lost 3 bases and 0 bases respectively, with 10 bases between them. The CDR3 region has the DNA TGTGCCAGCAGCTTTCGGTTTTCCAGCACAGATACGCAGTATTTT. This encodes CASSFRFSSTDTQYF. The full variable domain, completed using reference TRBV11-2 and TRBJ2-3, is EAGVAQSPRYKIIEKRQSVAFWCNPISGHATLYWYQQILGQGPKLLIQFQNNGVVDDSQLPKDRFSAERLKGVDSTLKIQPAKLEDSAVYLCASSFRFSSTDTQYFGPGTRLTVL.

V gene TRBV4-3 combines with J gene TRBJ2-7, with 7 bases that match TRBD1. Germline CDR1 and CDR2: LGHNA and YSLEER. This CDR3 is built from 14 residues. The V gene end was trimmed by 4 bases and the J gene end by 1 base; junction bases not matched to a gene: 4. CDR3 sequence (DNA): TGCGCCAGCAGCCCCCGGGACAGATCCTACGAGCAGTACTTC. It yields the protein CASSPRDRSYEQYF.

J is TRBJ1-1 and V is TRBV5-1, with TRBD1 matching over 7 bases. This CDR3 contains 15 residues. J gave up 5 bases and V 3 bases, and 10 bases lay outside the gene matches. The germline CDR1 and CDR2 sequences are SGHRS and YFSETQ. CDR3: CASSYPRQGGTEAFF. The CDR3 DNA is TGCGCCAGCAGCTATCCCAGACAGGGTGGAACTGAAGCTTTCTTT.

CDR3 in amino acids: CASSPGLAAAGETQYF. Written as DNA, the CDR3 is TGTGCCAGCTCACCGGGACTAGCAGCTGCTGGGGAGACCCAGTACTTC. The chain is built from TRBV18 and TRBJ2-5; 9 bases are shared with TRBD2. CDR3 length equals 16 residues. After removal of 3 bases from V and 5 bases from J, the junction contained 10 bases not matched to a gene. Germline lookup yields CDR1 KGHSH and CDR2 LQKENI.

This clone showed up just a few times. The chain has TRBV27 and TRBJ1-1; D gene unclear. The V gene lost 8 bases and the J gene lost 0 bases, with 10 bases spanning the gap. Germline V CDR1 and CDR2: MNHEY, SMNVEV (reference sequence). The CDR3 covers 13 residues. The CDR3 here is CASGVRVNTEAFF. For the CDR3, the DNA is TGTGCCAGCGGCGTGAGGGTGAACACTGAAGCTTTCTTT.

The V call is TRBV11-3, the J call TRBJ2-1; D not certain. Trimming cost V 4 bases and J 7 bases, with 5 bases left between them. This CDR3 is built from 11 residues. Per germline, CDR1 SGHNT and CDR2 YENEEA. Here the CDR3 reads CASSSSNEQFF. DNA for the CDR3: TGTGCCAGCAGCTCCTCGAATGAGCAGTTCTTC.

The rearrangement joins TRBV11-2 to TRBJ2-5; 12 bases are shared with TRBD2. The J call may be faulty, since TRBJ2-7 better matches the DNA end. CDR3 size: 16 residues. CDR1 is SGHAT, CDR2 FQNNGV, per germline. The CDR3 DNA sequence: TGTGCCAGCAGCTTAGTGGGTTCACTAGCGGGGGGCGAGCAGTACTTC. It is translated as CASSLVGSLAGGEQYF.

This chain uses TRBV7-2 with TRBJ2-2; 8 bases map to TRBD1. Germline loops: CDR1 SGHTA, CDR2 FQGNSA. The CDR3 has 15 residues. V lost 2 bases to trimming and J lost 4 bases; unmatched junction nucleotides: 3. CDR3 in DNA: TGTGCCAGCAGCTTACAGGGGGCGGCCACCGGGGAGCTGTTTTTT. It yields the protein CASSLQGAATGELFF.

The CDR3 nucleotides are TGTGCCAGCAGTGGTGGACAGGGGGCGCTGACCGGGGAGCTGTTTTTT. Translating gives CASSGGQGALTGELFF. V and J are TRBV2 and TRBJ2-2; 11 bases are a match to TRBD1. The CDR3 has 16 residues. The ends lost 4 bases at V and 5 bases at J; junction bases unmatched: 6. Germline CDR1 and CDR2: SNHLY and FYNNEI. Looking up the rest from reference TRBV2 and TRBJ2-2 gives the full variable domain: EPEVTQTPSHQVTQMGQEVILRCVPISNHLYFYWYRQILGQKVEFLVSFYNNEISEKSEIFDDQFSVERPDGSNFTLKIRSTKLEDSAMYFCASSGGQGALTGELFFGEGSRLTVL.

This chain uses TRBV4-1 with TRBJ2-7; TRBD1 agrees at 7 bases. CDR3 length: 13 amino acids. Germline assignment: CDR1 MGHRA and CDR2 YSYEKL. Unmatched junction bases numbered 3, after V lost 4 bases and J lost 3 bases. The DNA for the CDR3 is TGCGCCAGCAGCCCCCGGGACAGCTACGAGCAGTACTTC. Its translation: CASSPRDSYEQYF.

CDR3 sequence: CASSENRESVNGYTF. The CDR3 DNA follows: TGTGCCAGTAGTGAGAACAGGGAGAGCGTTAATGGCTACACCTTC. The chain recombines TRBV19 with TRBJ1-2; D might be TRBD1 (6 bases). Germline V gene data show CDR1 as LNHDA and CDR2 as SQIVND (reference sequence). This CDR3 is built from 15 residues. V was cut by 5 bases and J by 6 bases, with 19 bases left in between.

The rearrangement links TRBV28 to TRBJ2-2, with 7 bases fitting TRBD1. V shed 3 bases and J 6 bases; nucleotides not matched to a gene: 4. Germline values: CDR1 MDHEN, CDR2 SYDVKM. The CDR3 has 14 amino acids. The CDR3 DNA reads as TGTGCCAGCAGTTTCATAGACAGGGCCGGGGAGCTGTTTTTT. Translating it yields CASSFIDRAGELFF.

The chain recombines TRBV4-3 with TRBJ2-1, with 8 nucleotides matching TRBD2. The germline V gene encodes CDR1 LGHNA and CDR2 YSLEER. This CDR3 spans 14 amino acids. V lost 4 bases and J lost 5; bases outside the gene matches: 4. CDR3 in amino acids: CASSRTRGDNEQFF. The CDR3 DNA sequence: TGCGCCAGCAGCCGTACGCGGGGGGACAATGAGCAGTTCTTC.

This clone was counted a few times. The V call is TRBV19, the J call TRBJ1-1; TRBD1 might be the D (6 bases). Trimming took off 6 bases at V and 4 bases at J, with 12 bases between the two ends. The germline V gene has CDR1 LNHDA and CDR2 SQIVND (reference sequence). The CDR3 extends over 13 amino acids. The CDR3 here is CASRGGVGTEAFF. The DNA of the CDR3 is TGTGCCAGTAGAGGGGGAGTAGGCACTGAAGCTTTCTTT.

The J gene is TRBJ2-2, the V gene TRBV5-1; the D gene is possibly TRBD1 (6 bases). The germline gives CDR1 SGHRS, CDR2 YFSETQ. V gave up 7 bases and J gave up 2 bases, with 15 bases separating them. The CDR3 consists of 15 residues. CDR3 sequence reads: CASSLYRVNTGELFF. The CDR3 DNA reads TGCGCCAGCTCCTTGTACAGGGTAAACACCGGGGAGCTGTTTTTT.

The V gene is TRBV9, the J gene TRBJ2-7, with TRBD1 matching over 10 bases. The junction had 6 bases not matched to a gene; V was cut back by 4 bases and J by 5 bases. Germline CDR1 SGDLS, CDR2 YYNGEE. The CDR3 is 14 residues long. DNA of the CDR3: TGTGCCAGCAGCTCCGGGACAGGGGTCGACGAGCAGTACTTC. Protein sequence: CASSSGTGVDEQYF.